This TCR beta chain is from a study of T cell repertoires in cytomegalovirus infection. Study background: Well-studied HLA-B-restricted epitopes and recently identified HLA-C-restricted epitopes of CMV were both used in the study. Both a matching HLA type and CMV infection were indicated by public TCR beta signatures.

TCRdb redid the calling of the reads with MiXCR, one entry per CDR3 protein. This table holds some 480,000 distinct CDR3 sequences, 30% to 40% found once. Broader study findings: Of the TCR beta families, the public ones yielded a cumulative frequency that identified carriers of CMV plus the relevant HLA.

The CDR3 totals 17 residues. In germline, CDR1 is SGHVS, CDR2 FNYEAQ. Trimming at V came to 5 bases and at J to 4 bases, leaving 16 bases not matched to a gene. In its sample, this clonotype was seen many times. Its matching antigen is unknown. The sequence was collected from a human donor in good health (CMV status not recorded). Some clones in this sample may be carry-over from other donors' samples. The chain has TRBV7-6 and TRBJ1-2, with 7 bases aligning to TRBD1. The source material was cultured PBMCs, sampled from culture after CMV antigen stimulation. CDR3 in amino acids: CASSRDLATGRGYGYTF. CDR3 nucleotides: TGTGCCAGCAGCCGAGACCTAGCGACAGGGAGAGGCTATGGCTACACCTTC.